This entry lists 24 T cell receptor beta chains sequenced from one sample in a study of T cells after yellow fever vaccination. TCRdb recomputed calls from the 5' RACE reads with MiXCR, one row per CDR3 protein. In the table there are hundreds of thousands of distinct CDR3 sequences, around an eighth of which are singletons. The sample here was PBMCs, taken on the day of the yellow fever booster vaccination. The receptors come from a man between 25 and 39 years old who received the YFV17D yellow fever vaccine.

This rearrangement joins TRBV5-1 to TRBJ2-1; 7 bases line up with TRBD2. Per the germline V gene, CDR1 is SGHRS and CDR2 is YFSETQ. The CDR3 has 13 amino acids. With 0 bases clipped from V and 12 bases from J, the junction kept 6 bases outside the gene matches. CDR3 sequence (DNA): TGCGCCAGCAGCTTGGGGCTAGCGGCCTGGCAGTTCTTC. The encoded protein is CASSLGLAAWQFF.

The table lists this clonotype with a few counts. The rearrangement uses TRBV12-5 and TRBJ1-1; D unclear. CDR1 is LGHNT and CDR2 is FRNRAP in the germline V gene. This CDR3 contains 13 residues. Between the trimmed V and J ends, which lost 3 bases and 7 bases, there was a span of 12 bases. The CDR3 sequence is CASGFRLGSEAFF. In DNA form, the CDR3 reads TGTGCTAGTGGTTTCAGACTGGGGAGTGAAGCTTTCTTT. Full variable domain (outside the CDR3, taken from reference TRBV12-5 and TRBJ1-1): DARVTQTPRHKVTEMGQEVTMRCQPILGHNTVFWYRQTMMQGLELLAYFRNRAPLDDSGMPKDRFSAEMPDATLATLKIQPSEPRDSAVYFCASGFRLGSEAFFGQGTRLTVV.

This clonotype was recorded a few times. The chain joins TRBV19 to TRBJ2-3, with D perhaps TRBD2 (5 bases). The germline gives CDR1 LNHDA, CDR2 SQIVND (reference sequence). With 2 bases removed from V and 6 bases from J, the gap between germline ends came to 12 bases. CDR3 length equals 14 residues. CDR3 sequence reads: CASSIPLAGDTQYF. CDR3 nucleotide sequence: TGTGCCAGTAGTATACCCCTAGCCGGGGATACGCAGTATTTT.

This clonotype was detected a few times. The chain is built from TRBV30 and TRBJ1-5; D is unclear. The V end lost 4 bases, the J end lost 6 bases, and 13 bases lay between the germline ends. The germline V gene has CDR1 GTSNPN and CDR2 SVGIG (reference sequence). The CDR3 length is 13 residues. CDR3 DNA sequence: TGTGCCTGGAACCCGAACCCACGTCAGCCCCAGCATTTT. The encoded protein is CAWNPNPRQPQHF.

This clonotype was found a few times. The chain uses TRBV12-3 or TRBV12-4 and TRBJ2-7; D possibly corresponds to TRBD2 (6 bases). The V and J ends lost 4 bases and 3 bases respectively, with 10 bases between them. This CDR3 has 13 residues. Here the CDR3 reads CASSSSVIYEQYF. The CDR3 DNA is TGTGCCAGCAGTTCTAGCGTAATCTACGAGCAGTACTTC.

This clonotype showed up many times. The gene calls are TRBV29-1 and TRBJ1-1; TRBD1 might be the D (5 bases). V was pared by 3 bases and J by 1 base, with 9 bases between. The CDR3 extends over 13 amino acids. Germline values: CDR1 SQVTM, CDR2 ANQGSEA. The CDR3 DNA reads TGCAGCGTTGATAGGGGAGCGAACACTGAAGCTTTCTTT. This gives the protein CSVDRGANTEAFF. The full variable domain, with the rest looked up from reference TRBV29-1 and TRBJ1-1, is SAVISQKPSRDICQRGTSLTIQCQVDSQVTMMFWYRQQPGQSLTLIATANQGSEATYESGFVIDKFPISRPNLTFSTLTVSNMSPEDSSIYLCSVDRGANTEAFFGQGTRLTVV.

This clonotype has a handful of counts. V is TRBV6-5 and J is TRBJ2-3, with unresolved D. This CDR3 has 14 residues. The V end was cut by 0 bases, the J end by 0 bases, with 4 bases between. CDR1 and CDR2 (germline): MNHEY, SVGAGI. CDR3 sequence reads: CASSYSSSTDTQYF. Here the CDR3 DNA reads TGTGCCAGCAGTTACTCGAGTAGCACAGATACGCAGTATTTT.

This clonotype showed up just a few times. The V gene is TRBV18, the J gene TRBJ1-4, with unresolved D. The V gene's germline CDR1 is KGHSH and CDR2 LQKENI. The CDR3 loop spans 16 amino acids. Trimming left V 3 bases short and J 0 bases short, with 11 bases between. The CDR3 DNA reads as TGTGCCAGCTCACCGGGCAGAGACGCAACTAATGAAAAACTGTTTTTT. This translates into CASSPGRDATNEKLFF.

This clonotype was detected only a few times. V is TRBV14 and J is TRBJ2-7; tentative D call: TRBD1 (5 bases). The V and J ends lost 2 bases and 3 bases respectively, with 14 bases between them. Germline V gene data show CDR1 as SGHDN and CDR2 as FVKESK. The CDR3 runs 15 residues. As DNA, the CDR3 is TGTGCCAGCAGCCAATCCAGGGTTTTTTACTACGAGCAGTACTTC. Its translation is CASSQSRVFYYEQYF.

This clonotype has a handful of counts. V and J are TRBV12-3 or TRBV12-4 and TRBJ1-5, with no clear D. CDR3 length: 12 residues. Trimming cost V 3 bases and J 7 bases, with 7 bases left between them. The chain's CDR3 is CASSFNSQPQHF. DNA for the CDR3: TGTGCCAGCAGTTTCAACAGCCAGCCCCAGCATTTT.

This clonotype was found many times. This chain links TRBV29-1 with TRBJ1-1, with D hard to call. Looked up from germline, CDR1 is SQVTM and CDR2 is ANQGSEA. The V end was cut by 7 bases, the J end by 0 bases, with 12 bases between. The CDR3 has 13 residues. CDR3 residues: CSAEVSLNTEAFF. The CDR3 DNA reads as TGCAGCGCCGAGGTCAGTTTGAACACTGAAGCTTTCTTT.

This clonotype was seen more than once but under ten times. The chain has TRBV7-6 and TRBJ1-2, with TRBD1 matching over 7 bases. The CDR3 runs to 14 residues. V lost 5 bases to trimming and J lost 7 bases; unmatched junction nucleotides: 10. Germline-derived CDR1 and CDR2 are SGHVS and FNYEAQ. The DNA for the CDR3 is TGTGCCAGCAGCGAGGACACAGGGGAGGGTGGCTACACCTTC. Protein product: CASSEDTGEGGYTF. The full variable domain, its missing parts supplied by reference TRBV7-6 and TRBJ1-2, is GAGVSQSPRYKVTKRGQDVALRCDPISGHVSLYWYRQALGQGPEFLTYFNYEAQQDKSGLPNDRFSAERPEGSISTLTIQRTEQRDSAMYRCASSEDTGEGGYTFGSGTRLTVV.

This clonotype has a handful of counts. The chain has TRBV7-7 and TRBJ2-5; 10 nucleotides line up with TRBD2. Per germline, CDR1 SSHAT and CDR2 FNYEAQ (reference sequence). V lost 0 bases and J lost 3; bases outside the gene matches: 1. This CDR3 is built from 15 residues. This CDR3 reads CASSLAGTSEETQYF. The CDR3 bases are TGTGCCAGCAGCTTAGCCGGGACTAGCGAAGAGACCCAGTACTTC.

This clonotype showed up just a few times. The chain uses TRBV5-4 and TRBJ2-5; possibly TRBD1 for D (5 bases). V lost 4 bases and J lost 7, with 14 bases in between. This CDR3 contains 13 residues. Looked up from germline, CDR1 is SGHNT and CDR2 is YYREEE (reference sequence). The CDR3 loop reads CASSPDTSGTQYF. In DNA form, the CDR3 reads TGTGCCAGCAGCCCGGACACCTCAGGGACCCAGTACTTC.

The chain employs TRBV4-3 and TRBJ1-2; D uncertain. The CDR3 contains 15 residues. In germline, CDR1 is LGHNA, CDR2 YSLEER. The V gene lost 0 bases and the J gene lost 2 bases, with 10 bases spanning the gap. CDR3 sequence reads: CASSQDNFQNYGYTF. The DNA for the CDR3 is TGCGCCAGCAGCCAAGATAATTTCCAAAACTATGGCTACACCTTC.

This clonotype was seen a few times. Here the CDR3 reads CASSDATSDDNEQFF. CDR3 sequence (DNA): TGTGCCAGCAGTGACGCGACTAGCGACGACAATGAGCAGTTCTTC. The chain has TRBV2 and TRBJ2-1; 8 nucleotides agree with TRBD2. The germline gives CDR1 SNHLY, CDR2 FYNNEI. The CDR3 spans 15 residues. V dropped 3 bases and J dropped 5; count of bases not matched to a gene: 6.

The chain combines TRBV24-1 with TRBJ2-3; either TRBD1 or TRBD2 may supply D (5 bases each). V lost 3 bases to trimming and J lost 1 base, with 10 bases between them. CDR1 and CDR2 (germline): KGHDR, SFDVKD. This CDR3 comprises 15 residues. DNA for the CDR3: TGTGCCACCAGTGATCAGGGAGACGGCACAGATACGCAGTATTTT. Protein: CATSDQGDGTDTQYF.

The chain carries TRBV18 and TRBJ2-3; a weak D match, TRBD1 (6 bases). This CDR3 has 15 residues. Germline values: CDR1 KGHSH, CDR2 LQKENI. The germline V and J ends were trimmed by 0 bases and 4 bases, with 11 bases remaining between them. For the CDR3, the DNA is TGTGCCAGCTCACCACCGGCAGGGGACCCAGATACGCAGTATTTT. Translation gives CASSPPAGDPDTQYF.

A few counts support this clonotype. The CDR3, as DNA: TGTGCCAGCAGCCCGGGAGCATTCTACAATGAGCAGTTCTTC. This gives the protein CASSPGAFYNEQFF. The chain couples TRBV6-2 or TRBV6-3 to TRBJ2-1; D is possibly TRBD2 (6 bases). This CDR3 region has 14 residues. Germline V lookup: CDR1 MNHEY, CDR2 SVGEGT. Trimming removed 6 bases from V and 3 bases from J, with 12 bases in between.

This clonotype appeared a few times. The chain links TRBV20-1 to TRBJ2-7; 8 nucleotides line up with TRBD1. Germline V CDR1 and CDR2: DFQATT, SNEGSKA (reference sequence). There are 13 residues in the CDR3. Trimming cost V 5 bases and J 7 bases; bases outside gene matches: 10. Here the CDR3 reads CSAHRTGKKEQYF. In nucleotides, the CDR3 is TGCAGTGCTCACCGGACAGGGAAAAAGGAGCAGTACTTC.

This clonotype occurred a few times. The rearrangement uses TRBV20-1 and TRBJ2-5, with D hard to call. Deletions cut 2 bases from V and 0 bases from J, with 13 bases between. From germline, CDR1 is DFQATT and CDR2 SNEGSKA (reference sequence). The CDR3 length is 15 residues. CDR3 sequence: CSARIETWYQETQYF. In DNA form, the CDR3 reads TGCAGTGCTAGAATTGAGACTTGGTACCAAGAGACCCAGTACTTC.

This clonotype came up a few times. V and J are TRBV3-1 and TRBJ2-7, with 9 bases that match TRBD2. This CDR3 is 15 amino acids long. Germline values: CDR1 LGHDT, CDR2 YNNKEL (reference sequence). V lost 3 bases, J lost 3 bases, and 6 bases stayed unmatched. CDR3 residues: CASSHAGLAHYEQYF. CDR3 sequence (DNA): TGTGCCAGCAGCCATGCCGGACTAGCGCACTACGAGCAGTACTTC.

This clonotype was found a few times. The rearrangement joins TRBV10-3 to TRBJ2-1, with D maybe TRBD1 (6 bases). Trimming took 3 bases from V and 3 from J, leaving 12 bases between them. Germline V gives CDR1 ENHRY, CDR2 SYGVKD. The CDR3 has 15 amino acids. In nucleotides, the CDR3 is TGTGCCATCAGTGAATATCAGGACAGCTACAATGAGCAGTTCTTC. Protein sequence: CAISEYQDSYNEQFF.

As to this clonotype: Likely a read error: the CDR3 ends without its conserved phenylalanine or tryptophan. CDR3 residues: CASSYSRTGNTGELFS. The CDR3 nucleotides are TGTGCCAGCAGTTACTCGAGGACCGGGAACACCGGGGAGCTGTTTTCT. This chain joins TRBV6-2 or TRBV6-3 and TRBJ2-2; no firm D call. The CDR3 has 16 amino acids. V lost 0 bases and J 1 base, leaving 9 bases between the germline ends. Per germline, CDR1 MNHEY and CDR2 SVGEGT.